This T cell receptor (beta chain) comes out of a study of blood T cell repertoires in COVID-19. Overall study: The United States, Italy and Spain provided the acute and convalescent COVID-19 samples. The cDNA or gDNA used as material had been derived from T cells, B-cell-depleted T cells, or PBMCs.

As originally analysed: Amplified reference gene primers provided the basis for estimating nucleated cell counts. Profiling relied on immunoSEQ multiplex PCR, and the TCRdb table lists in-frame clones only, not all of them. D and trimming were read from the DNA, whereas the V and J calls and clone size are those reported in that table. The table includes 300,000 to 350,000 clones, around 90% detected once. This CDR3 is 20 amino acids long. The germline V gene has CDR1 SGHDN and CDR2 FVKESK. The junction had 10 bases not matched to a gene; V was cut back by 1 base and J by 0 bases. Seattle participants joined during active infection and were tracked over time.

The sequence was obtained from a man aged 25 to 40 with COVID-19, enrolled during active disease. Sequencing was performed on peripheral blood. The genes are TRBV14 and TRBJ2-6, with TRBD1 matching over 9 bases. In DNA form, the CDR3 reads TGTGCCAGCAGCCAAGGACTACAGGGGGCGAGCCACTCTGGGGCCAACGTCCTGACTTTC. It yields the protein CASSQGLQGASHSGANVLTF.